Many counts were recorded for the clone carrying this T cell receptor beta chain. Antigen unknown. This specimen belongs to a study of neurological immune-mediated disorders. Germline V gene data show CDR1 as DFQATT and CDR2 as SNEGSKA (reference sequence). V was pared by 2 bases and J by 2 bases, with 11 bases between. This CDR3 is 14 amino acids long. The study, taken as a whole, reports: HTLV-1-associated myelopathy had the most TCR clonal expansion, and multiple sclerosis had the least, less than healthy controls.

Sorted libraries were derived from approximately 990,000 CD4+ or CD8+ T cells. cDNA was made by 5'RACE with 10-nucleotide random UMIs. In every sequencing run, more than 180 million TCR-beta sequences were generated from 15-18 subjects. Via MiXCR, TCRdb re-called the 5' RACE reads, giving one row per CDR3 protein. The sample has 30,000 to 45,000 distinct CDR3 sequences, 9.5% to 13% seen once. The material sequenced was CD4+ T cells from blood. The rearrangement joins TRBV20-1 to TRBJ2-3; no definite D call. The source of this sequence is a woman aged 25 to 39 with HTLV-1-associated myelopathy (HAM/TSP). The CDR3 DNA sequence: TGCAGTGCTAGAAGACTTTTTCCCACAGATACGCAGTATTTT. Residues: CSARRLFPTDTQYF.